This TCR beta chain originates from a study of T-cell reconstitution after alpha-beta-depleted transplantation in children. The V gene lost 7 bases and the J gene lost 7 bases, with 11 bases spanning the gap. Germline CDR1 reads SNHLY; CDR2 reads FYNNEI. The CDR3 has 12 residues. This clonotype was seen a few times. Unique molecular identifiers were incorporated during preparation of the TCRbeta library. MiXCR, applied by TCRdb to the PCR reads, yields one record per CDR3 protein. The sample holds 330,000 or so distinct CDR3 sequences; 10% are singletons and the top ten take approximately 2.3%. Sequenced here: PBMCs from the stem cell graft donor, sampled from the stem cell graft. The chain is built from TRBV2 and TRBJ2-1; TRBD2 might be the D (6 bases). The sequence was collected from a human donor who donated a stem cell graft to a child with acute lymphoblastic leukemia. DNA for the CDR3: TGTGCCAGCAAGGACTACGGAAATGAGCAGTTCTTC. Translated: CASKDYGNEQFF.